This TCR beta chain originates from a study of beta chain features in type 1 diabetes. General observations from the study: For type 1 diabetes patients, VDJ junctions showed fewer insertions and more deletions.

The CDR3 totals 14 residues. Germline values: CDR1 SGHRS, CDR2 YFSETQ. V was clipped by 0 bases and J by 0 bases, with 4 bases between them. The table lists this clone with a few counts. Its antigen is currently unknown. Additional DNA sequences in this sample encode the identical CDR3. Sequencing targeted expressed TCRB transcripts, as all isolated RNA had been reverse transcribed. Assay: immunoSEQ multiplex PCR; the TCRdb copy retains only in-frame clones and omits some. Here the sample spans 850,000 to 900,000 clones, 17% being singletons. The sequenced sample consisted of naive CD4+ T cells from blood. This chain connects TRBV5-1 to TRBJ1-3; D uncertain. This sequence was found in a woman under 30 in good health. The CDR3 spells CASSLGSSGNTIYF. The CDR3 region has the DNA TGCGCCAGCAGCTTGGGTAGCTCTGGAAACACCATATATTTT.